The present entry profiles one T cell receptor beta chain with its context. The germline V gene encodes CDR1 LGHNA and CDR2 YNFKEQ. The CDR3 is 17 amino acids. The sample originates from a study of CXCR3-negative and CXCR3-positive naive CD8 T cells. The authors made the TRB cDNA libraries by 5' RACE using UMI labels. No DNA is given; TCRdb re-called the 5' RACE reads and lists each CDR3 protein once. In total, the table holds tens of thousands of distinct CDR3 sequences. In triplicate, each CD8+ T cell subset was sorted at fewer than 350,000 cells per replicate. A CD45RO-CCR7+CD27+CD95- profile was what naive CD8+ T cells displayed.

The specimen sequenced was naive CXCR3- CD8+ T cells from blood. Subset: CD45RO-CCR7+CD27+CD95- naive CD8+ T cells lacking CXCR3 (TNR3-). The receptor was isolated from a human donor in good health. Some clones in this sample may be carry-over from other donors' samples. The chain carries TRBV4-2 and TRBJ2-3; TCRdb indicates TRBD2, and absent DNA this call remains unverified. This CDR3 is CASSQPPRAGWADTQYF.